These T cell receptor beta chains were read from a single sample in a study of regulatory and conventional T cells in RAG deficiency. Profiling relied on immunoSEQ multiplex PCR, and the TCRdb table lists in-frame clones only, not all of them. The top ten hold almost 1.5% of the sample, which has more than 7,000 clones, around 94% seen once. What was sequenced was CD4+ effector T cells sorted from blood. Receptors were obtained from a human donor with RAG deficiency presenting as severe combined immunodeficiency. Both conserved end residues are part of each CDR3. Fields, in order: D gene, J gene, V gene, clone size, CDR3 DNA, CDR3 protein. D genes are given only for firm matches. Size is omitted from some rows. Given values are once, few, many or a class for expanded clones.

d_gene: TRBD1
j_gene: TRBJ2-3
v_gene: TRBV7-2
abundance: .
CDR3nt: TGTGCCAGCAGCCCCGGACAGGACAATACGCAGTATTTT
CDR3aa: CASSPGQDNTQYF

d_gene: .
j_gene: TRBJ2-5
v_gene: TRBV9
abundance: .
CDR3nt: TGTGCCAGCAGCGCTCTGTCGGGCTCCTTTGCAGAGACCCAGTACTTC
CDR3aa: CASSALSGSFAETQYF

d_gene: TRBD1
j_gene: TRBJ2-5
v_gene: TRBV7-2
abundance: .
CDR3nt: TGTGCCAGCAGCTTAGCCCCAGGGGGCGCCGAGACCCAGTACTTC
CDR3aa: CASSLAPGGAETQYF

d_gene: TRBD1
j_gene: TRBJ1-2
v_gene: TRBV19
abundance: .
CDR3nt: TGTGCCAGTAGTATATCGGGGACAGGGGCCTATGGCTACACCTTC
CDR3aa: CASSISGTGAYGYTF

d_gene: .
j_gene: TRBJ2-5
v_gene: TRBV19
abundance: .
CDR3nt: TGTGCCAGTAGTATAACAGCTCAAGAGACCCAGTACTTC
CDR3aa: CASSITAQETQYF

d_gene: .
j_gene: TRBJ2-5
v_gene: TRBV27
abundance: .
CDR3nt: TGTGCCAGCAGTTTAGGCCCCCGGGAGTGGGAGACCCAGTACTTC
CDR3aa: CASSLGPREWETQYF

d_gene: .
j_gene: TRBJ2-1
v_gene: TRBV7-2
abundance: .
CDR3nt: TGTGCCAGCAGCCCATACAATGAGCAGTTCTTC
CDR3aa: CASSPYNEQFF

d_gene: .
j_gene: TRBJ2-3
v_gene: TRBV5-1
abundance: .
CDR3nt: TGCGCCAGTGGACACTTCAGCACAGATACGCAGTATTTT
CDR3aa: CASGHFSTDTQYF

d_gene: .
j_gene: TRBJ2-5
v_gene: TRBV6-1
abundance: once
CDR3nt: TGTGCCAGCATTAGGACAGCCGCGGGGACCCAGTACTTC
CDR3aa: CASIRTAAGTQYF

d_gene: .
j_gene: TRBJ1-1
v_gene: TRBV4-1
abundance: once
CDR3nt: TGCGCCAGCAGCCCACCGGGAGTCCCGAACACTGAAGCTTTCTTT
CDR3aa: CASSPPGVPNTEAFF

d_gene: TRBD1
j_gene: TRBJ2-2
v_gene: TRBV4-1
abundance: .
CDR3nt: TGCGCCAGCAGCCACCTTAGGACAGGGGGCACCGGGGAGCTGTTTTTT
CDR3aa: CASSHLRTGGTGELFF

d_gene: .
j_gene: TRBJ2-1
v_gene: TRBV19
abundance: .
CDR3nt: TGTGCCAGTAGAGAGAGCTCCTACAATGAGCAGTTCTTC
CDR3aa: CASRESSYNEQFF

d_gene: TRBD1
j_gene: TRBJ2-2
v_gene: TRBV7-2
abundance: .
CDR3nt: TGTGCCAGCAGCTTAACGCCGACAGGGTGGACCGGGGAGCTGTTTTTT
CDR3aa: CASSLTPTGWTGELFF

d_gene: .
j_gene: TRBJ2-7
v_gene: TRBV11-1
abundance: .
CDR3nt: TGTGCCAGCAGCCTCTCGGGGTACGAGCAGTACTTC
CDR3aa: CASSLSGYEQYF

d_gene: .
j_gene: TRBJ2-7
v_gene: TRBV5-1
abundance: .
CDR3nt: TGCGCCAGCAGCTTGGGGGGGCCCTACGAGCAGTACTTC
CDR3aa: CASSLGGPYEQYF

d_gene: .
j_gene: TRBJ2-7
v_gene: TRBV12-5
abundance: .
CDR3nt: TGTGCTAGTGGTTTACTAGGGAACGAGCAGTACTTC
CDR3aa: CASGLLGNEQYF

d_gene: .
j_gene: TRBJ1-3
v_gene: TRBV30
abundance: .
CDR3nt: TGTGCCTGGAGTGTGGCGGGGTTCGGAAACACCATATATTTT
CDR3aa: CAWSVAGFGNTIYF

d_gene: .
j_gene: TRBJ2-5
v_gene: TRBV10-2
abundance: .
CDR3nt: TGCGCCAGCAGTGATAGGGGCCAAGAGACCCAGTACTTC
CDR3aa: CASSDRGQETQYF

d_gene: .
j_gene: TRBJ2-2
v_gene: TRBV4-1
abundance: .
CDR3nt: TGCGCCAGCAGCTTACCCCCGAACACCGGGGAGCTGTTTTTT
CDR3aa: CASSLPPNTGELFF

d_gene: .
j_gene: TRBJ1-5
v_gene: TRBV27
abundance: .
CDR3nt: TGTGCCAGCAGCCCCGACCCCAATCAGCCCCAGCATTTT
CDR3aa: CASSPDPNQPQHF

d_gene: TRBD1
j_gene: TRBJ2-6
v_gene: TRBV9
abundance: once
CDR3nt: TGTGCCAGCAGCGTAGCTGAACGACAGGGATGGGGAGCGGGGGCCAACGTCCTGACTTTC
CDR3aa: CASSVAERQGWGAGANVLTF

d_gene: .
j_gene: TRBJ2-3
v_gene: TRBV7-9
abundance: .
CDR3nt: TGTGCCAGCAGCTTAGGTCTTCGGCAGGGGACCACAGATACGCAGTATTTT
CDR3aa: CASSLGLRQGTTDTQYF

d_gene: .
j_gene: TRBJ2-5
v_gene: TRBV7-3
abundance: .
CDR3nt: TGTGCCAGCAGCTTTGCCGGCCAAGAGACCCAGTACTTC
CDR3aa: CASSFAGQETQYF

d_gene: .
j_gene: TRBJ2-2
v_gene: TRBV6-1
abundance: .
CDR3nt: TGTGCCAGCAGAGAAGGGGCCGGGTCCGCAAACACCGGGGAGCTGTTTTTT
CDR3aa: CASREGAGSANTGELFF

d_gene: TRBD1
j_gene: TRBJ2-2
v_gene: TRBV15
abundance: .
CDR3nt: TGTGCCACCAGCTGGGGGACAGGGGACACCGGGGAGCTGTTTTTT
CDR3aa: CATSWGTGDTGELFF

d_gene: TRBD1
j_gene: TRBJ2-1
v_gene: TRBV30
abundance: .
CDR3nt: TGTGCCTGCCTTGACAGGGGGGCCTACAATGAGCAGTTCTTC
CDR3aa: CACLDRGAYNEQFF

d_gene: .
j_gene: TRBJ2-2
v_gene: TRBV11-2
abundance: .
CDR3nt: TGTGCCAGCAGCTTTGGGCACACCGGGGAGCTGTTTTTT
CDR3aa: CASSFGHTGELFF

d_gene: .
j_gene: TRBJ2-3
v_gene: TRBV28
abundance: .
CDR3nt: TGTGCCAGCAGTTTTCAGGGAGGAGACGATACGCAGTATTTT
CDR3aa: CASSFQGGDDTQYF

d_gene: TRBD1
j_gene: TRBJ1-1
v_gene: TRBV20-1
abundance: .
CDR3nt: TGCAGTGCTGAGACAGGGGAAGCTTTCTTT
CDR3aa: CSAETGEAFF

d_gene: .
j_gene: TRBJ2-7
v_gene: TRBV7-9
abundance: .
CDR3nt: TGTGCCAGCAGCTCCCGGGACTGGAGCTACGAGCAGTACTTC
CDR3aa: CASSSRDWSYEQYF

d_gene: .
j_gene: TRBJ2-5
v_gene: TRBV6-1
abundance: .
CDR3nt: TGTGCCAGCAGTCCGTGGACGGTGGCAGAGGAGACCCAGTACTTC
CDR3aa: CASSPWTVAEETQYF

d_gene: .
j_gene: TRBJ1-4
v_gene: TRBV15
abundance: .
CDR3nt: TGTGCCACCAGCAGGTACGACGGACTCAATGAAAAACTGTTTTTT
CDR3aa: CATSRYDGLNEKLFF

d_gene: .
j_gene: TRBJ2-1
v_gene: TRBV20-1
abundance: .
CDR3nt: TGCAGTGCTAGACGGTGGAATGAGCAGTTCTTC
CDR3aa: CSARRWNEQFF

d_gene: TRBD1
j_gene: TRBJ1-2
v_gene: TRBV7-9
abundance: .
CDR3nt: TGTGCCAGCAGTTGGGACAGGGGGCGAAACTATGGCTACACCTTC
CDR3aa: CASSWDRGRNYGYTF

d_gene: TRBD1
j_gene: TRBJ2-2
v_gene: TRBV19
abundance: .
CDR3nt: TGTGCCAGTTACCCCCTTCGGACAGGGGTAGGCACCGGGGAGCTGTTTTTT
CDR3aa: CASYPLRTGVGTGELFF

d_gene: .
j_gene: TRBJ2-1
v_gene: TRBV4-3
abundance: .
CDR3nt: TGCGCCAGCAGCCATCCCGGGTCCGCCGGTACGCAGTTCTTC
CDR3aa: CASSHPGSAGTQFF

d_gene: .
j_gene: TRBJ2-5
v_gene: TRBV9
abundance: .
CDR3nt: TGTGCCAGCAGCGTAGGCATCACAGGGCCAGAGACCCAGTACTTC
CDR3aa: CASSVGITGPETQYF

d_gene: .
j_gene: TRBJ2-7
v_gene: TRBV4-3
abundance: once
CDR3nt: TGCGCCAGCAGCCAAGTCCTCCGGGACGCGACCTACGAGCAGTACTTC
CDR3aa: CASSQVLRDATYEQYF

d_gene: .
j_gene: TRBJ2-2
v_gene: TRBV4-3
abundance: .
CDR3nt: TGCGCCAGCAGCCGCGGCCACCAAACCGGGGAGCTGTTTTTT
CDR3aa: CASSRGHQTGELFF

d_gene: TRBD1
j_gene: TRBJ1-2
v_gene: TRBV29-1
abundance: .
CDR3nt: TGCAGCGCGACAGGGGCCTATGGCTACACCTTC
CDR3aa: CSATGAYGYTF

d_gene: .
j_gene: TRBJ2-3
v_gene: TRBV18
abundance: once
CDR3nt: TGTGCCAGCTCACCGAGCACAGATACGCAGTATTTT
CDR3aa: CASSPSTDTQYF

d_gene: .
j_gene: TRBJ2-1
v_gene: TRBV7-3
abundance: .
CDR3nt: TGTGCCAGCAGCCCCGGGACCAGGAATGAGCAGTTCTTC
CDR3aa: CASSPGTRNEQFF

d_gene: .
j_gene: TRBJ2-3
v_gene: TRBV9
abundance: .
CDR3nt: TGTGCCAGCAGCGTAGGGGGTGGTTCCGCAGATACGCAGTATTTT
CDR3aa: CASSVGGGSADTQYF

d_gene: .
j_gene: TRBJ2-3
v_gene: TRBV29-1
abundance: .
CDR3nt: TGCAGCGTTGTTCCAGATACGCAGTATTTT
CDR3aa: CSVVPDTQYF

d_gene: TRBD1
j_gene: TRBJ2-2
v_gene: TRBV10-3
abundance: .
CDR3nt: TGTGCCATCGGGACAGGGGGCAACACCGGGGAGCTGTTTTTT
CDR3aa: CAIGTGGNTGELFF

d_gene: .
j_gene: TRBJ2-2
v_gene: TRBV19
abundance: .
CDR3nt: TGTGCCAGCAGCGTCCTTTTGGCCGGGGAGCTGTTTTTT
CDR3aa: CASSVLLAGELFF

d_gene: .
j_gene: TRBJ2-6
v_gene: TRBV28
abundance: .
CDR3nt: TGTGCCAGCAGGGGGGGACTCAGCTCTGGGGCCAACGTCCTGACTTTC
CDR3aa: CASRGGLSSGANVLTF

d_gene: .
j_gene: TRBJ2-7
v_gene: TRBV27
abundance: .
CDR3nt: TGTGCCAGCAGCAACCACTACGAGCAGTACTTC
CDR3aa: CASSNHYEQYF

d_gene: .
j_gene: TRBJ2-4
v_gene: TRBV28
abundance: .
CDR3nt: TGTGCCAGCAGTTTCCCCGGTGTAGCCAAAAACATTCAGTACTTC
CDR3aa: CASSFPGVAKNIQYF

d_gene: TRBD1
j_gene: TRBJ2-3
v_gene: TRBV5-1
abundance: .
CDR3nt: TGCGCCAGCAGCTTCATCCGACAGGGGGCGAGAACAGATACGCAGTATTTT
CDR3aa: CASSFIRQGARTDTQYF

d_gene: .
j_gene: TRBJ2-5
v_gene: TRBV6-5
abundance: .
CDR3nt: TGTGCCAGCAGTTACGGACCGGTGGAGACCCAGTACTTC
CDR3aa: CASSYGPVETQYF

d_gene: .
j_gene: TRBJ2-7
v_gene: TRBV2
abundance: .
CDR3nt: TGTGCCAGCAGTATTTTTTACGAGCAGTACTTC
CDR3aa: CASSIFYEQYF

d_gene: TRBD1
j_gene: TRBJ2-3
v_gene: TRBV12-5
abundance: .
CDR3nt: TGTGCTAGTGGTATACAGGGGATTAGCACAGATACGCAGTATTTT
CDR3aa: CASGIQGISTDTQYF

d_gene: .
j_gene: TRBJ1-2
v_gene: TRBV6-6
abundance: .
CDR3nt: TGTGCCAGCAGCAGTTCGTATGGCTACACCTTC
CDR3aa: CASSSSYGYTF

d_gene: .
j_gene: TRBJ1-2
v_gene: TRBV19
abundance: .
CDR3nt: TGTGCCAGTAGTATCCCAGCTAACTATGGCTACACCTTC
CDR3aa: CASSIPANYGYTF